The 14 T cell receptor beta chains given below trace back to one sample, sequenced in a study of cytomegalovirus exposure and HLA in healthy donors. The primer mix had 60 Vbeta and 13 Jbeta primers. Method: immunoSEQ multiplex PCR; TCRdb's copy keeps in-frame clones and lacks some. Of about 76,000 clones listed, around three quarters are singletons. Input material: PBMCs. Receptors were obtained from a male donor in good health and CMV-seropositive.

The chain combines TRBV30 with TRBJ1-5; 10 bases map to TRBD1. V was pared by 3 bases and J by 3 bases, with 5 bases of the junction left unmatched. CDR3 size: 15 residues. CDR1 is GTSNPN, CDR2 SVGIG, per germline (reference sequence). CDR3 residues: CAWSRDRGYNQPQHF. In DNA, the CDR3 is TGTGCCTGGAGCCGGGACAGGGGATACAATCAGCCCCAGCATTTT.

This clone was counted a few times. The rearrangement links TRBV7-8 to TRBJ1-1; D may be TRBD1 (6 bases). The CDR3 consists of 15 residues. CDR1 and CDR2 from the germline V gene are SGHVS and FQNEAQ. Trimming removed 7 bases from V and 0 bases from J, with 15 bases in between. CDR3 sequence reads: CASTRTAVMNTEAFF. CDR3 nucleotides: TGTGCCAGCACCAGGACAGCAGTGATGAACACTGAAGCTTTCTTT.

The chain links TRBV4-2 to TRBJ1-6, with D tentatively TRBD1 (6 bases). In germline, CDR1 is LGHNA, CDR2 YNFKEQ. Trimming removed 1 base from V and 7 bases from J, with 8 bases in between. This CDR3 is 14 amino acids long. CDR3 sequence: CASSQGTENSPLHF. The DNA for the CDR3 is TGTGCCAGCAGCCAAGGGACAGAAAATTCACCCCTCCACTTT.

This chain uses TRBV2 with TRBJ1-5; the D is unclear. The CDR3 is 16 residues long. Trimming cost V 2 bases and J 2 bases, with 13 bases left between them. Germline assignment: CDR1 SNHLY and CDR2 FYNNEI. CDR3 coding DNA: TGTGCCAGCAGTGAACTTCGGGATTTCGGCAATCAGCCCCAGCATTTT. This encodes CASSELRDFGNQPQHF.

J is TRBJ2-3 and V is TRBV10-3, with D perhaps TRBD1 (6 bases). The CDR3 has 15 amino acids. Germline V gene lookup returns CDR1 ENHRY and CDR2 SYGVKD. V lost 6 bases and J 1 base, leaving 14 bases between the germline ends. CDR3 bases: TGTGCCATCAGGCCCAGGGGTTTTGGCACAGATACGCAGTATTTT. This sequence encodes CAIRPRGFGTDTQYF.

The genes are TRBV28 and TRBJ1-6; 8 bases map to TRBD1. V lost 5 bases, J lost 7 bases, and 7 bases stayed unmatched. CDR1 is MDHEN, CDR2 SYDVKM, per germline. The CDR3 extends over 15 amino acids. CDR3 sequence (DNA): TGTGCCAGCAGTCGGGACAGGACGGGGAATTCACCCCTCCACTTT. Its translation: CASSRDRTGNSPLHF.

V usage is TRBV19 and J usage is TRBJ2-3; the match to TRBD1 covers 7 bases. The junction had 5 bases not matched to a gene; V was cut back by 8 bases and J by 0 bases. CDR1 is LNHDA, CDR2 SQIVND, per germline (reference sequence). The CDR3 sequence is 14 residues long. The CDR3 bases are TGTGCCAGTCGCACAGGGGCTAGCACAGATACGCAGTATTTT. This encodes CASRTGASTDTQYF.

This clone was observed a few times. The chain combines TRBV9 with TRBJ2-1, with unresolved D. CDR1 and CDR2 (germline): SGDLS, YYNGEE. Trimming took 0 bases from V and 6 from J, leaving 16 bases between them. The CDR3 runs 16 residues. CDR3 loop: CASSVELRSRPNEQFF. The CDR3 DNA follows: TGTGCCAGCAGCGTAGAGCTGCGGAGTCGCCCCAATGAGCAGTTCTTC.

The chain uses TRBV5-8 and TRBJ1-4, with 7 nucleotides matching TRBD1. V lost 5 bases to trimming and J lost 13 bases; unmatched junction nucleotides: 5. The germline gives CDR1 SGHTS, CDR2 YDEGEE. The CDR3 contains 11 residues. The DNA for the CDR3 is TGTGCCAGCAGGCCAGGGGGTGCACTGTTTTTT. Protein sequence: CASRPGGALFF.

This chain joins TRBV6-6 and TRBJ1-2, with no clear D. The CDR3 is 10 residues long. Trimming left V 4 bases short and J 8 bases short, with 5 bases between. Germline assignment: CDR1 MNHNY and CDR2 SVGAGI (reference sequence). CDR3 loop: CASSSGGYTF. DNA for the CDR3: TGTGCCAGCAGTTCGGGGGGCTACACCTTC.

The chain recombines TRBV5-4 with TRBJ1-6; 9 bases align to TRBD1. From germline, CDR1 is SGHNT and CDR2 YYREEE (reference sequence). With V trimmed by 4 bases and J by 8 bases, 10 bases remained unmatched. The CDR3 runs to 16 residues. The CDR3 nucleotides are TGTGCCAGCAGCAGACCCTCGGGACAGGGATATTCACCCCTCCACTTT. Protein: CASSRPSGQGYSPLHF.

The rearrangement links TRBV27 to TRBJ1-1, with D maybe TRBD1 (5 bases). The CDR3 covers 14 residues. The ends were cut back, 3 bases at V and 5 bases at J, with 13 bases in the middle. Germline V gene lookup returns CDR1 MNHEY and CDR2 SMNVEV (reference sequence). CDR3 in DNA: TGTGCCAGCAGTTTCCAAGGGGCTGTGACTGAAGCTTTCTTT. Translated: CASSFQGAVTEAFF.

This chain links TRBV10-1 with TRBJ2-1, with TRBD2 identical over 11 bases. This CDR3 contains 19 residues. Trimming removed 5 bases from V and 0 bases from J; junction bases left unmatched: 12. The V gene's germline CDR1 is WNHNN and CDR2 SYGVQD (reference sequence). CDR3 bases: TGCGCCAGCAGTCGAAGACTAGCGGGACGTGGGGTCTCCTACAATGAGCAGTTCTTC. It translates to CASSRRLAGRGVSYNEQFF.

This chain connects TRBV9 to TRBJ1-3; the D gene is possibly TRBD1 (6 bases). The CDR3 has 18 amino acids. Germline CDR1 and CDR2: SGDLS and YYNGEE. V was shortened by 3 bases and J by 0 bases, with 19 bases between the two germline ends. The CDR3 region is CASSAGPEGHYSGNTIYF. Here the CDR3 DNA reads TGTGCCAGCAGCGCAGGCCCAGAGGGACATTACTCTGGAAACACCATATATTTT.